This TCR beta chain comes out of a study of shared clonotypes between healthy human individuals (TCRdb year 2020). General notes on the study: Two women and a few men aged 18 to 49 years were included in the cohort. For each donor, CD4 naive and CD4 memory were each given three plates, CD8 naive was given two plates, and CD8 memory was given one plate. To estimate repertoire size and how much clonotypes are shared between individuals, the study performed deep sequencing of blood TCR repertoires from roughly five healthy adults. To increase sequencing depth and limit assay-specific biases, different laboratories used diverse techniques to prepare libraries and sequence TCR repertoires. Between about 0.8 and 9 billion PBMCs per donor were obtained by leukapheresis.

Results the study describes overall, beyond this receptor: Naive subsets generally had larger estimated clonotype richness than memory subsets did. Sampling was limited to blood, and TCR repertoires in tissue likely differ from TCR repertoires in blood. Compared with non-shared clonotypes, the clonotypes found in all four sorted-subset donors had higher generation probabilities. Incomplete sequencing was indicated by rarefaction of sorted-subset datasets, despite the large sequencing depth. Pairwise subsampling led to the expectation that sequencing depth would affect the degree of clonotype sharing among donors. Across a few donors, approximately 5% of naive CD4, approximately 3.6% of naive CD8, 2.3% of memory CD4, and under 0.45% of memory CD8 clonotypes were shared. The small number of donors limited the genetic and exposure-history diversity represented.

Using the deep immunoSEQ assay, multiplex PCR amplified TCR CDR3 regions from genomic DNA. Genomic DNA extracted from each cell subset was distributed evenly over all wells of several immunoSEQ 96-well plates, and each plate served as one replicate. Each replicate PCR for sorted subsets received roughly 0.2 ug genomic DNA, equal to some 32,000 T cell genomes. Purified libraries were quantified with a Qubit 3.0 fluorometer, sized on a Bioanalyzer 2100, and re-quantified with the KAPA Library Quantification kit. Each immunoSEQ 96-well plate was sequenced on its own single-read 150-cycle Illumina NextSeq 550 flow cell. The paper's data handling went like this. The immunoSEQ output contained only junctional sequences without quality scores, so filtering could not match that applied to full-length reads. Sequences were annotated with PyIR, a Python wrapper for IgBLAST v1.9, using IMGT germline references to assign V/J genes and CDR3. Reads with weak V/J assignments (E-value above 1e-6), missing CDR3, stop codons, out-of-frame junctions, or ambiguous translated residues were removed. V3J clonotypes were defined as sequences sharing the same inferred V gene, J gene, and CDR3 amino acid sequence. Percentage overlap between repertoires was computed as shared unique clonotypes divided by the size of the smaller repertoire. RTK rarefaction, the Chao1 estimator, and Recon v2.1 estimates of unobserved clonotypes were used to assess repertoire richness. OLGA was used to compute generation probabilities for all TCRbeta clonotypes that the gDNA method yielded from a handful of donors. Here the immuneACCESS table is served through TCRdb, limited to in-frame sequences with V and J called. Missing clones are a known gap in these copies; in checked studies unresolved V genes cover under half, and the rest lacks a known reason. The V and J calls and clone size are taken from that table; D and trimming were inferred from the DNA. Here the sample has under 550,000 clones; approximately 95% occur a single time. Roughly 0.06% of the sample is taken by the ten largest.

Healthy HIV-negative adults with no recently reported acute infections or vaccinations were included as donors. All donors were Caucasian adults living in Nashville, Tennessee, USA. CD4+ T cells were enriched by magnetic negative selection, after which naive cells were positively selected on CD45RA and the negative fraction was taken as the memory subset. After blood collection by leukapheresis, PBMCs were isolated using Ficoll-Histopaque density gradient centrifugation and then cryopreserved in the vapor phase of liquid nitrogen. Purity and quantity of every magnetically sorted T cell population were checked by analytical flow cytometry. Genomic DNA was isolated from each sorted fraction and quantified by UV absorbance on a Nanodrop 2000c. Note on this clone: The target of this receptor is not known. Base qualities are not at hand, and no much larger clone is one base apart.

The CDR3 has 12 amino acids, counting the end cysteine and phenylalanine. Kept here is only the CDR3 DNA, which spans 36 bases and is read in frame from base 1. The germline V gene specifies SGHAT as CDR1 and FQNNGV as CDR2. Trimming at the junction amounts to 8 bases on V and 5 bases on J, and the germline ends lie 12 bases apart. The V and J segments used are TRBV11-2 and TRBJ2-5; confidence is insufficient to name the D gene. The sequence came from a woman in her twenties or thirties in good health. Sequencing used naive CD4+ T cells sorted from blood. This specimen's cell subset or site label, per the study, means: CD45RA+ positively selected. The CDR3: CASAQLSETQYF. The nucleotide sequence reads TGTGCCAGCGCCCAGCTCTCGGAGACCCAGTACTTC.